The rows below give T cell receptor beta chains drawn from one sample of a study of T cells after yellow fever vaccination. TCRdb processed the 5' RACE reads anew with MiXCR; each CDR3 protein has one entry. The sample shows 150,000 to 200,000 distinct CDR3 sequences, approximately 10% of them seen only once. The starting material was CD8+ T cells sorted from PBMCs, obtained 15 days after the yellow fever booster vaccination. The origin of the receptors is a man aged 18 to 35 who received the YFV17D yellow fever vaccine. The CDR3 runs from the conserved cysteine through the conserved F or W. Fields, in order: clone size, V gene, J gene, D gene, CDR3 DNA, CDR3 protein. D genes are given only for firm matches. Clone size, where shown, is once, few, many, or a class for clones that have expanded.

size: few; V: TRBV28; J: TRBJ1-5; D: -; DNA: TGTGCCGTCAGGATTAGGGGCTTCCAAAAAAATCAGCCCCAGCATTTT; CDR3: CAVRIRGFQKNQPQHF
size: few; V: TRBV6-2/TRBV6-3; J: TRBJ1-1; D: -; DNA: TGTGCCAGCAGCCACACAGTAGTAATGAACACTGAAGCTTTCTTT; CDR3: CASSHTVVMNTEAFF
size: -; V: TRBV7-2; J: TRBJ1-6; D: -; DNA: TGTGCCAGCAGCTTAACATCGGCAGGGGTAAGGAATTCACCCCTCCACTTT; CDR3: CASSLTSAGVRNSPLHF
size: -; V: TRBV24-1; J: TRBJ2-5; D: -; DNA: TGTGCCACCAGTGAGACAGGCAGGGAGACCCAGTACTTC; CDR3: CATSETGRETQYF
size: -; V: TRBV27; J: TRBJ2-3; D: -; DNA: TGTGCCAGCAGCCAGTCGGTAGCGGACAACACAGATACGCAGTATTTT; CDR3: CASSQSVADNTDTQYF
size: many; V: TRBV25-1; J: TRBJ1-6; D: -; DNA: TGTGCCAGCAGTGCCGGGACCTCCATCACCCTCCACTTT; CDR3: CASSAGTSITLHF
size: few; V: TRBV3-1; J: TRBJ2-5; D: TRBD2; DNA: TGTGCCAGCAGTCCAGCGGGGGGCCAGGAGGAGACCCAGTACTTC; CDR3: CASSPAGGQEETQYF
size: few; V: TRBV7-2; J: TRBJ2-2; D: -; DNA: TGTGCCAGCAGCCCCCCCGGTAACACCGGGGAGCTGTTTTTT; CDR3: CASSPPGNTGELFF
size: many; V: TRBV10-2; J: TRBJ2-7; D: -; DNA: TGCGCCAGCCGGAAGGAGGAGCAGTACTTC; CDR3: CASRKEEQYF
size: few; V: TRBV5-8; J: TRBJ2-4; D: -; DNA: TGTGCCAGCAGGCAGGGTGGTGAAAACATTCAGTACTTC; CDR3: CASRQGGENIQYF
size: few; V: TRBV7-9; J: TRBJ2-7; D: -; DNA: TGTGCCAGCAGCTTGAATGGCCTACAGGCCTACGAGCAGTACTTC; CDR3: CASSLNGLQAYEQYF
size: -; V: TRBV9; J: TRBJ2-1; D: -; DNA: TGTGCCAGCAGCGTAGGTAGGGTTTATGAGCAGTTCTTC; CDR3: CASSVGRVYEQFF
size: -; V: TRBV5-5; J: TRBJ2-1; D: -; DNA: TGTGCCAGCAGTGGCTTGGCAGGGAGGCAGGGTGAGCAGTTCTTC; CDR3: CASSGLAGRQGEQFF
size: few; V: TRBV21-1; J: TRBJ2-1; D: -; DNA: TGTGCCAGCACCCTAGCCCAACACTACAATGAGCAGTTCTTC; CDR3: CASTLAQHYNEQFF
size: -; V: TRBV6-1; J: TRBJ2-2; D: -; DNA: TGTGCCAGCAGCCAAGGGGTTGGTCGGGGGGCAGTCACCGGGGAGCTGTTTTTT; CDR3: CASSQGVGRGAVTGELFF
size: few; V: TRBV27; J: TRBJ1-1; D: TRBD1; DNA: TGTGCCAGCATGACAGGGACTCTGAACACTGAAGCTTTCTTT; CDR3: CASMTGTLNTEAFF
size: -; V: TRBV7-9; J: TRBJ2-7; D: -; DNA: TGTGCCAGCAGCGCCGACAGATCCGAGCAGTACTTC; CDR3: CASSADRSEQYF
size: -; V: TRBV6-5; J: TRBJ2-2; D: -; DNA: TGTGCCAGCAGTGCGGACTTGAACACCGGGGAGCTGTTTTTT; CDR3: CASSADLNTGELFF
size: -; V: TRBV4-1; J: TRBJ2-7; D: -; DNA: TGCGCCAGCAGCCAAGGCGGGGAAGAAACCTACGAGCAGTACTTC; CDR3: CASSQGGEETYEQYF
size: -; V: TRBV19; J: TRBJ2-7; D: TRBD1; DNA: TGTGCCAGTAGTTTCCGGGACAGGGGCTCCTACGAGCAGTACTTC; CDR3: CASSFRDRGSYEQYF
size: few; V: TRBV7-8; J: TRBJ2-5; D: -; DNA: TGTGCCAGCAGCTTAGCGCGAGGGTCTGGGCAAGAGACCCAGTACTTC; CDR3: CASSLARGSGQETQYF
size: -; V: TRBV4-2; J: TRBJ2-5; D: TRBD1; DNA: TGTGCCAGCAGCCAAGAACAGGGGGCCCCCCAAGAGACCCAGTACTTC; CDR3: CASSQEQGAPQETQYF
size: -; V: TRBV27; J: TRBJ1-6; D: -; DNA: TGTGCCAGCAGTTTATCAGTGGGGGTCTCACCCCTCCACTTT; CDR3: CASSLSVGVSPLHF
size: -; V: TRBV6-5; J: TRBJ2-3; D: TRBD2; DNA: TGTGCCAGCAGTTTTTCTAGCGGGGGAAGCACAGATACGCAGTATTTT; CDR3: CASSFSSGGSTDTQYF
size: -; V: TRBV7-9; J: TRBJ2-7; D: TRBD2; DNA: TGTGCCAGCAGCCCCCGGGAGGGAACTCTCTACGAGCAGTACTTC; CDR3: CASSPREGTLYEQYF
size: -; V: TRBV6-2/TRBV6-3; J: TRBJ2-3; D: TRBD2; DNA: TGTGCCAGCAGTTACTCGGTTACTAGCGGGGGACCTCTCACAGATACGCAGTATTTT; CDR3: CASSYSVTSGGPLTDTQYF
size: -; V: TRBV4-2; J: TRBJ1-1; D: -; DNA: TGTGCCAGCAGCCAAGACACCCGGGCGCGGGACACTGAAGCTTTCTTT; CDR3: CASSQDTRARDTEAFF
size: -; V: TRBV3-1; J: TRBJ1-4; D: -; DNA: TGTGCCAGCAGCCAAGTAGTCGTTTCACGTGGGAATTCGAATCGCGAAAAACTGTTTTTT; CDR3: CASSQVVVSRGNSNREKLFF
size: -; V: TRBV4-1; J: TRBJ2-7; D: TRBD2; DNA: TGCGCCAGCAGCCAAAACGCCTTTCTAGCGGGCCCTTCCTACGAGCAGTACTTC; CDR3: CASSQNAFLAGPSYEQYF
size: -; V: TRBV6-6; J: TRBJ2-3; D: TRBD2; DNA: TGTGCCAGCAGTTACTCGATGCTAGCGGGGGGCCTCGGGGATACGCAGTATTTT; CDR3: CASSYSMLAGGLGDTQYF
size: -; V: TRBV4-3; J: TRBJ1-1; D: TRBD1; DNA: TGCGCCAGCAGCCAAGACCTTAGTGGTGGACAGGGTCTTAACACTGAAGCTTTCTTT; CDR3: CASSQDLSGGQGLNTEAFF
size: few; V: TRBV10-3; J: TRBJ2-3; D: TRBD2; DNA: TGTGCCATCACGCTCGCGGGGGGGCGCACAGATACGCAGTATTTT; CDR3: CAITLAGGRTDTQYF
size: few; V: TRBV4-1; J: TRBJ1-2; D: -; DNA: TGCGCCAGCAGCCAAGTTGGAGGGAATGGCTACACCTTC; CDR3: CASSQVGGNGYTF
size: -; V: TRBV4-3; J: TRBJ1-4; D: -; DNA: TGCGCCAGCAGCCGGGGATGGGTAGGCGCAGCCGAAGAAAAACTGTTTTTT; CDR3: CASSRGWVGAAEEKLFF
size: few; V: TRBV9; J: TRBJ2-7; D: -; DNA: TGTGCCAGCAGCCCATGGGACGGGCCCTACGAGCAGTACTTC; CDR3: CASSPWDGPYEQYF